This T cell receptor beta chain was retrieved from a study of OX40 agonist ivuxolimab in advanced cancers. Clones were read by immunoSEQ multiplex PCR, and TCRdb kept only the in-frame ones, dropping some. The sample records about 70,000 clones, about 93% being singletons. The study's findings and limits: Determination of antigen specificity was not performed for the expanded peripheral T cells.

Worth noting for this clone: Its antigen is not identified.

V lost 8 bases and J 7 bases, leaving 14 bases between the germline ends. The germline V gene encodes CDR1 MNHNY and CDR2 SVGAGI (reference sequence). The CDR3 is 12 amino acids. The clonotype originates from an adult with an advanced solid tumor such as melanoma, head and neck, liver or kidney cancer. The sample here was CD4+ or CD8+ T cells sorted from blood, taken in a trial of the OX40 agonist ivuxolimab. The rearrangement uses TRBV6-6 and TRBJ1-1; TRBD1 might be the D (6 bases). The CDR3, as DNA: TGTGCCAGCTCAGGGGCCCTGATTGAAGCTTTCTTT. Translation: CASSGALIEAFF.